The 15 T cell receptor beta chains given below trace back to one sample, sequenced in a study of T cells in women clearing cervical HPV infection. The table came from immunoSEQ multiplex PCR; TCRdb's copy has only in-frame clones and leaves some out. This listing includes fewer than 15,000 clones. The sequenced sample consisted of blood buffy coat. The receptors come from a woman between 18 and 70 years old with a cervical HPV16 infection that either progressed to CIN3+ or cleared (not recorded which).

In the case of this clone: The read ends 3 residues before the CDR3 terminus; that terminus is restored from the germline J gene. V gene TRBV30 combines with J gene TRBJ2-7, with TRBD1 matching over 7 bases. J was trimmed by 5 bases and V by 2 bases; bases with no gene match: 6. Germline-derived CDR1 and CDR2 are GTSNPN and SVGIG (reference sequence). This CDR3 contains 13 residues. The CDR3 bases that were read are TGTGCCTGGAGTCGGGACAGACTTAACGAG. The encoded protein is CAWSRDRLNE. The CDR3 in full is CAWSRDRLNEQYF. Combining the CDR3 with reference TRBV30 and TRBJ2-7 gives the whole variable domain SQTIHQWPATLVQPVGSPLSLECTVEGTSNPNLYWYRQAAGRGLQLLFYSVGIGQISSEVPQNLSASRPQDRQFILSSKKLLLSDSGFYLCAWSRDRLNEQYFGPGTRLTVT.

Details on this clone: The read comes to an end 3 residues before the CDR3 does, leaving the germline J gene to fill in the end. The chain uses TRBV18 and TRBJ2-1, with 12 bases identical to TRBD2. Germline assignment: CDR1 KGHSH and CDR2 LQKENI. This CDR3 is 14 amino acids long. Unmatched junction bases numbered 1, after V lost 2 bases and J lost 8 bases. CDR3 bases read: TGTGCCAGCTCACCAGGGACTAGCGGGTATGAG. This sequence encodes CASSPGTSGYE. The full CDR3 sequence reads CASSPGTSGYEQFF. Full variable domain (missing parts from reference TRBV18 and TRBJ2-1): NAGVMQNPRHLVRRRGQEARLRCSPMKGHSHVYWYRQLPEEGLKFMVYLQKENIIDESGMPKERFSAEFPKEGPSILRIQQVVRGDSAAYFCASSPGTSGYEQFFGPGTRLTVL.

The CDR3 spells CASSLDFAGNQPQHF. CDR3 bases read: TGTGCCAGCAGCTTAGATTTCGCGGGCAATCAGCCC. The chain is built from TRBV11-2 and TRBJ1-5; D is ambiguous. Coverage ceases 3 residues before the CDR3 finishes, and the germline J gene fills in the end. CDR1 is SGHAT and CDR2 is FQNNGV in the germline V gene. V lost 0 bases and J 2 bases, leaving 8 bases between the germline ends. This CDR3 is 15 amino acids long.

CDR3 loop: CASSRGLAGETQYF. CDR3 bases read: TGTGCCAGCAGTCGCGGACTAGCTGGGGAGACC. The rearrangement joins TRBV28 to TRBJ2-5, with 8 bases that match TRBD2. The read falls 3 residues short of the CDR3 end, and the missing part is taken from the germline J gene. Trimming cost V 5 bases and J 5 bases; bases outside gene matches: 7. Germline-derived CDR1 and CDR2 are MDHEN and SYDVKM. The CDR3 runs 14 residues.

Worth noting for this clone: The read gets to within 3 residues of the CDR3 end, and the germline J gene fills in the rest. The chain combines TRBV7-2 with TRBJ2-3; 7 nucleotides line up with TRBD1. Germline lookup yields CDR1 SGHTA and CDR2 FQGNSA. V gave up 5 bases and J gave up 1 base; unmatched junction bases: 3. The CDR3 is 14 residues long. The sequenced CDR3 bases are TGTGCCAGCAGCGGTACAGGGGGCACAGATACG. Translation gives CASSGTGGTDT. The whole CDR3 region reads CASSGTGGTDTQYF.

Notes on this clone: The read comes to an end 3 residues before the CDR3 does, leaving the germline J gene to fill in the end. This rearrangement joins TRBV28 to TRBJ1-5; TRBD1 matches 7 bases. V was clipped by 4 bases and J by 5 bases; unmatched bases: 2. The CDR3 runs to 13 residues. Germline values: CDR1 MDHEN, CDR2 SYDVKM. The CDR3 loop reads CASSSGQYQPQHF. The sequenced part of the CDR3 DNA is TGTGCCAGCAGTTCGGGACAGTATCAGCCC.

The CDR3 DNA, read in part, is TGTGCCAGCAGCTTCGCCACAGTTACAGATACG. It specifies CASSFATVTDT. The whole CDR3 sequence reads CASSFATVTDTQYF. The V call is TRBV7-2, the J call TRBJ2-3; D gene unclear. The read ends 3 residues shy of where the CDR3 ends; the end is completed using the germline J gene. V shed 3 bases and J shed 3 bases, with 10 bases lying between them. The germline V gene encodes CDR1 SGHTA and CDR2 FQGNSA. The length of the CDR3 is 14 residues.

For this clone: The read ends 3 residues shy of where the CDR3 ends; the end is completed using the germline J gene. The genes are TRBV19 and TRBJ2-3; TRBD1 matches at 7 bases. The CDR3 runs 15 residues. V lost 8 bases, J lost 1 base, and 9 bases stayed unmatched. Germline CDR1 is LNHDA and CDR2 is SQIVND (reference sequence). The chain's CDR3 is CASSQTGARTDTQYF. The CDR3 bases that were read are TGTGCCAGTTCTCAAACAGGGGCCCGCACAGATACG.

This clone is classed as medium-sized by frequency. The CDR3 end lies 3 residues beyond the end of the read and is filled in from the germline J gene. The V and J genes are TRBV20-1 and TRBJ2-2, with D perhaps matching TRBD1 (5 bases). This CDR3 has 15 residues. V dropped 1 base and J dropped 1 base, with 10 bases sitting between them. The V gene's germline CDR1 is DFQATT and CDR2 SNEGSKA (reference sequence). CDR3 amino acids: CSARGLTVNTGELFF. The CDR3 bases that were read are TGCAGTGCTAGAGGGTTGACAGTGAACACCGGGGAG.

As for this clone: The CDR3 goes on 3 residues after the read ends, and that part is filled in from the germline J gene. The chain links TRBV9 to TRBJ2-1; D not certain. V gave up 0 bases and J gave up 4 bases, with 11 bases separating them. Germline V CDR1 and CDR2: SGDLS, YYNGEE. The CDR3 spans 15 residues. The covered CDR3 bases are TGTGCCAGCAGCGTAGGTTGGGCGACGTACAATGAG. As protein: CASSVGWATYNE. The CDR3 as a whole reads CASSVGWATYNEQFF. Full variable domain (remainder filled in from reference TRBV9 and TRBJ2-1): DSGVTQTPKHLITATGQRVTLRCSPRSGDLSVYWYQQSLDQGLQFLIQYYNGEERAKGNILERFSAQQFPDLHSELNLSSLELGDSALYFCASSVGWATYNEQFFGPGTRLTVL.

On this clone: The missing CDR3 end, 3 residues past where the read stops, is filled in from the germline J gene. The chain joins TRBV7-2 to TRBJ1-3; D remains ambiguous. Trimming left V 8 bases short and J 0 bases short, with 11 bases between. CDR1 and CDR2 from the germline V gene are SGHTA and FQGNSA. The CDR3 loop spans 14 amino acids. The CDR3 reads CASAVGNSGNTIYF. CDR3 DNA, as far as it was read: TGTGCCAGCGCGGTGGGTAACTCTGGAAACACC.

In regard to this clone: The read stops 3 residues short of the end of the CDR3; the missing end is completed from the germline J gene. The chain is built from TRBV30 and TRBJ1-3; the match to TRBD1 covers 7 bases. Losses at the gene ends were 5 bases for V and 2 bases for J; bases not matched to a gene: 6. Looked up from germline, CDR1 is GTSNPN and CDR2 is SVGIG (reference sequence). The CDR3 consists of 14 residues. CDR3 sequence: CAWDTTGAGNTIYF. The CDR3 DNA, read in part, is TGTGCCTGGGACACCACAGGGGCTGGAAACACC.

The sequenced part of the CDR3 DNA is TGCAGCGTTGAACAGGGGGGAGAGACC. Its protein is CSVEQGGET. The full CDR3 protein reads CSVEQGGETQYF. This chain connects TRBV29-1 to TRBJ2-5; D perhaps matches TRBD1 (7 bases). The read ends 3 residues early relative to the CDR3; the germline J gene fills the gap. The CDR3 totals 12 residues. Germline CDR1 and CDR2: SQVTM and ANQGSEA. Trimming removed 2 bases from V and 4 bases from J, with 8 bases in between.

Note on this clone: The read terminates 3 residues before the CDR3 end, so the remaining end is supplied by the germline J gene. V gene TRBV30 combines with J gene TRBJ1-6; tentative D call: TRBD1 (6 bases). The V and J ends lost 5 bases and 4 bases respectively, with 15 bases between them. CDR3 size: 15 residues. Per germline, CDR1 GTSNPN and CDR2 SVGIG (reference sequence). The CDR3 protein is CAWGEGQIYNSPLHF. The DNA read from the CDR3 is TGTGCCTGGGGGGAGGGACAAATTTATAATTCACCC.

Remarks on this clone: The CDR3 end lies 3 residues beyond the end of the read and is filled in from the germline J gene. The gene calls are TRBV7-6 and TRBJ1-3; D may be TRBD1 (5 bases). Germline V gives CDR1 SGHVS, CDR2 FNYEAQ. The CDR3 covers 14 residues. Trimming cost V 1 base and J 4 bases, with 8 bases left between them. The DNA read from the CDR3 is TGTGCCAGCAGCTTAGGGGGCACCGGAAACACC. This codes for CASSLGGTGNT. The full CDR3 protein is CASSLGGTGNTIYF.